These 14 T cell receptor beta chains were all obtained from the same sample, sequenced in a study of control samples from healthy donors and cancer patients. Profiling relied on immunoSEQ multiplex PCR, and the TCRdb table lists in-frame clones only, not all of them. Among 120,000 to 150,000 clones, more than 85% were seen once, and the ten largest hold under 4%. Sequenced material: blood. The receptors shown here come from a man aged 25 to 45 in good health.

A few counts support this clone. This CDR3 reads CASQGRLSSMNTEAFF. Here the CDR3 DNA reads TGTGCCAGCCAAGGTAGACTGTCGTCCATGAACACTGAAGCTTTCTTT. J is TRBJ1-1 and V is TRBV27; D gene uncertain. V lost 8 bases and J lost 0, with 19 bases in between. The CDR3 loop spans 16 amino acids. Germline V CDR1 and CDR2: MNHEY, SMNVEV (reference sequence).

This chain links TRBV7-2 with TRBJ1-1; D uncertain. Trimming pared 1 base from V and 3 bases from J, leaving 12 bases between. The CDR3 sequence is 15 residues long. The germline V gene encodes CDR1 SGHTA and CDR2 FQGNSA. The CDR3 loop is CASSLVVGRHTEAFF. The CDR3, as DNA: TGTGCCAGCAGCTTAGTTGTTGGGCGACACACTGAAGCTTTCTTT.

This clone was found a few times. CDR3 DNA: TGCAGCTCCCGAGGGGGCGGTGAAGCTTTCTTT. It is translated as CSSRGGGEAFF. The chain has TRBV29-1 and TRBJ1-1; TRBD1 matches 7 bases. V lost 8 bases and J lost 7; bases outside the gene matches: 7. The germline V gene has CDR1 SQVTM and CDR2 ANQGSEA. CDR3 length equals 11 residues.

The genes are TRBV7-8 and TRBJ1-4, with D possibly TRBD1 on 6 matching bases. The germline V and J ends were trimmed by 5 bases and 2 bases, with 12 bases remaining between them. The CDR3 covers 15 residues. The V gene's germline CDR1 is SGHVS and CDR2 FQNEAQ. As DNA, the CDR3 is TGTGCCAGCAGCCCGAGGGGGAGGACTAATGAAAAACTGTTTTTT. It translates to CASSPRGRTNEKLFF.

This rearrangement joins TRBV4-1 to TRBJ1-2; TRBD1 aligns across 7 bases. The CDR3 contains 16 residues. Germline trimming cut 0 bases from V and 4 bases from J; bases unmatched to any gene: 8. The germline CDR1 and CDR2 sequences are MGHRA and YSYEKL. In DNA form, the CDR3 reads TGCGCCAGCAGCCAAGATGACAGGGAAGACCCCTATGGCTACACCTTC. This translates into CASSQDDREDPYGYTF.

The chain couples TRBV11-2 to TRBJ2-1; TRBD2 agrees at 10 bases. J lost 9 bases, V lost 1 base, and 6 bases had no gene match. CDR1 and CDR2 from the germline V gene are SGHAT and FQNNGV. This CDR3 contains 15 residues. As DNA, the CDR3 is TGTGCCAGCAGCTTAGCAGCGGGGGGGCCCTTTGAGCAGTTCTTC. Its protein is CASSLAAGGPFEQFF.

This chain links TRBV7-9 with TRBJ2-3, with 8 bases that match TRBD1. The CDR3 is 16 residues long. V lost 5 bases and J lost 2; bases outside the gene matches: 9. Germline V lookup: CDR1 SEHNR, CDR2 FQNEAQ (reference sequence). The CDR3 loop reads CASSTRGPISTDTQYF. In nucleotides, the CDR3 is TGTGCCAGCAGCACCAGGGGGCCAATTTCCACAGATACGCAGTATTTT.

As regards this clone: The sample carries other DNA sequences with the same CDR3. The gene calls are TRBV28 and TRBJ1-2, with 8 bases matching TRBD1. This CDR3 has 13 amino acids. Germline values: CDR1 MDHEN, CDR2 SYDVKM. The V gene end was trimmed by 7 bases and the J gene end by 4 bases; junction bases not matched to a gene: 5. The CDR3 here is CASKADRVYGYTF. The CDR3 DNA sequence: TGTGCCAGCAAAGCGGACAGGGTCTATGGCTACACCTTC.

The V call is TRBV2, the J call TRBJ1-1, with D maybe TRBD1 (6 bases). This CDR3 comprises 15 residues. The ends were cut back, 7 bases at V and 3 bases at J, with 18 bases in the middle. From germline, CDR1 is SNHLY and CDR2 FYNNEI. CDR3 DNA sequence: TGTGCCAGCATACTGGAGGGGGGAAGGGACACTGAAGCTTTCTTT. Protein: CASILEGGRDTEAFF.

The V gene is TRBV28, the J gene TRBJ1-2; 8 bases agree with TRBD1. The trim removed 7 bases at V and 4 bases at J, leaving 8 bases unmatched. The CDR3 totals 14 residues. Germline V gene data show CDR1 as MDHEN and CDR2 as SYDVKM. CDR3 in amino acids: CASIRAGGGYGYTF. The CDR3 DNA sequence: TGTGCCAGCATTAGGGCAGGGGGCGGCTATGGCTACACCTTC.

The CDR3 coding sequence is TGTGCCACCAGTGATCCAGGGGGGAGTGATGAGCAGTTCTTC. Amino acid sequence: CATSDPGGSDEQFF. V usage is TRBV24-1 and J usage is TRBJ2-1; maybe TRBD1 (7 bases). The CDR3 contains 14 residues. CDR1 is KGHDR, CDR2 SFDVKD, per germline. Trimming stripped 3 bases from V and 8 bases from J, with 13 bases between.

The gene calls are TRBV7-8 and TRBJ1-1; the match to TRBD1 covers 10 bases. CDR1 and CDR2 from the germline V gene are SGHVS and FQNEAQ. This CDR3 contains 15 residues. V lost 6 bases and J lost 2; bases outside the gene matches: 6. CDR3 amino acids: CASRPGTGVNTEAFF. CDR3 nucleotide sequence: TGTGCCAGCAGACCCGGGACAGGGGTCAACACTGAAGCTTTCTTT.

This clone appeared once. The V call is TRBV10-1, the J call TRBJ2-3, with a tentative D call TRBD2 (5 bases). This CDR3 comprises 15 residues. The germline V gene encodes CDR1 WNHNN and CDR2 SYGVQD (reference sequence). The ends were cut back, 4 bases at V and 2 bases at J, with 13 bases in the middle. As DNA, the CDR3 is TGCGCCAGCAGTGGGTCGAGCGGCCACACAGATACGCAGTATTTT. This codes for CASSGSSGHTDTQYF.

The rearrangement links TRBV10-2 to TRBJ1-2; no firm D call. This CDR3 has 13 amino acids. Trimming shortened V by 6 bases and J by 4 bases, and 12 bases separated the two germline ends. CDR1 WSHSY and CDR2 SAAADI come from the germline V gene. The DNA of the CDR3 is TGCGCCAGCAGCCCTGACGGACTCTATGGCTACACCTTC. It translates to CASSPDGLYGYTF.